The present entry profiles one T cell receptor (beta chain) with its context. Germline V CDR1 and CDR2: SNHLY, FYNNEI. V lost 8 bases and J lost 3, with 5 bases in between. The CDR3 loop spans 11 amino acids. This record comes from a study of blood T cell repertoires in COVID-19. At the level of the study: Acute-phase and convalescent COVID-19 samples originated in the United States, Italy and Spain. PBMCs, B-cell-depleted T cells, or T cells were the source of the cDNA or gDNA that made up the material.

Source study methods: Counts of nucleated cells, estimated from reference gene primer amplification, were obtained. The method was immunoSEQ multiplex PCR; TCRdb's version includes in-frame clones alone and lacks a portion of them. That table supplies the V and J calls and clone size; D and trimming were determined from the DNA. Of some 83,000 clones detected, approximately 80% appear once; the ten largest clones hold 44%. This chain links TRBV2 with TRBJ2-1; no reliable D call. This sequence originates from a man older than 75 with acute or convalescent COVID-19. Material for sequencing was peripheral blood. This chain's CDR3 is CASRGYNEQFF. In DNA form, the CDR3 reads TGTGCCAGCCGAGGCTACAATGAGCAGTTCTTC.